This TCR beta chain was recorded in a study of T cell changes during pregnancy in multiple sclerosis. The CDR3 is 13 residues long. Germline V gene data show CDR1 as MRHNA and CDR2 as SNTAGT. Trimming pared 6 bases from V and 0 bases from J, leaving 8 bases between. Assay used: immunoSEQ multiplex PCR; TCRdb lists only in-frame clones, some missing. This table holds 30,000 or so clones, just over 90% found once. The rearrangement joins TRBV6-4 to TRBJ1-1; D not certain. The source is a female donor with multiple sclerosis, enrolled in a pregnancy study. The sequences come from CD4+ T cells from peripheral blood mononuclear cells, collected after pregnancy. The CDR3 DNA sequence: TGTGCCAGCAGCTTAACAATGAACACTGAAGCTTTCTTT. Its protein product is CASSLTMNTEAFF.